Listed below are T cell receptor beta chains from one sample, sequenced in a study of blood T cell repertoires in COVID-19. The protocol was immunoSEQ multiplex PCR, while the TCRdb copy is restricted to in-frame clones and leaves out a portion. The sample has tens of thousands of clones; 70% to 90% are singletons. The sample taken for sequencing was peripheral blood. All receptors come from a woman of 80 years or more with COVID-19, enrolled during active disease. CDR3s include the opening cysteine and the closing phenylalanine or tryptophan. A D gene is named only where the DNA matches it firmly. Not all rows give a size; the values are once, few, many and, for expanded clones, a class.

TRBJ1-5,NA,TRBD1,TRBV19,CASSRRDREGIQPQHF,TGTGCCAGTAGTCGCCGGGACAGGGAAGGTATTCAGCCCCAGCATTTT
TRBJ1-3,NA,NA,TRBV7-2,CASSPYLSSGNTIYF,TGTGCCAGCAGCCCGTACCTCAGCTCTGGAAACACCATATATTTT
TRBJ2-2,NA,NA,TRBV6-5,CASSRGTMNTGELFF,TGTGCCAGCAGTAGGGGGACAATGAACACCGGGGAGCTGTTTTTT
TRBJ2-1,NA,NA,TRBV7-2,CASGEGGSYNEQFF,TGTGCCAGCGGCGAAGGGGGCTCCTACAATGAGCAGTTCTTC
TRBJ1-2,NA,NA,TRBV5-1,CASSLQQGEVYGYTF,TGCGCCAGCAGCTTGCAACAGGGAGAAGTCTATGGCTACACCTTC
TRBJ2-7,once,TRBD1,TRBV2,CASRALGTGGYEQYF,TGTGCCAGCAGGGCGCTCGGGACAGGGGGCTACGAGCAGTACTTC
TRBJ1-1,NA,TRBD1,TRBV6-5,CASSSRDRMNTEAFF,TGTGCCAGCAGTTCACGGGACAGGATGAACACTGAAGCTTTCTTT
TRBJ2-5,NA,TRBD1,TRBV4-1,CASSRSGQSSETQYF,TGCGCCAGCAGCCGATCGGGACAGTCGTCAGAGACCCAGTACTTC
TRBJ1-4,NA,NA,TRBV19,CASSIWKPGNEKLFF,TGTGCCAGTAGTATATGGAAGCCCGGGAATGAAAAACTGTTTTTT
TRBJ2-7,NA,NA,TRBV20-1,CSGSRGSEQYF,TGCAGCGGGAGTAGAGGATCCGAGCAGTACTTC
TRBJ2-3,NA,NA,TRBV7-2,CASSPGPTTDTQYF,TGTGCCAGCAGCCCCGGTCCAACCACAGATACGCAGTATTTT
TRBJ1-1,NA,NA,TRBV6-2/TRBV6-3,CASSQGFTEAFF,TGTGCCAGCAGCCAGGGGTTCACTGAAGCTTTCTTT
TRBJ2-2,NA,NA,TRBV18,CASSPPAGFAGELFF,TGTGCCAGCTCACCACCCGCAGGGTTCGCCGGGGAGCTGTTTTTT
TRBJ2-1,NA,NA,TRBV11-2,CASSSDLRQAQFF,TGTGCCAGCAGCTCAGATCTTAGGCAGGCTCAGTTCTTC
TRBJ2-7,NA,NA,TRBV28,CASSLTEGYEQYF,TGTGCCAGCAGTTTGACGGAGGGCTACGAGCAGTACTTC
TRBJ1-2,NA,NA,TRBV4-3,CASSQDYVGTGRDYGYTF,TGCGCCAGCAGCCAAGATTATGTTGGAACAGGGAGGGACTATGGCTACACCTTC
TRBJ2-1,NA,NA,TRBV5-1,CASSLQGGNEQFF,TGCGCCAGCAGCTTGCAGGGTGGGAATGAGCAGTTCTTC
TRBJ2-1,once,NA,TRBV6-1,CASSERPSVNNEQFF,TGTGCCAGCAGTGAGAGGCCCTCAGTCAACAATGAGCAGTTCTTC
TRBJ1-1,NA,NA,TRBV4-2,CASSPQRGEGTEAFF,TGTGCCAGCAGCCCCCAGCGGGGGGAGGGAACTGAAGCTTTCTTT
TRBJ2-7,NA,NA,TRBV5-4,CASSLAGFSYEQYF,TGTGCCAGCAGCTTGGCAGGGTTCTCTTACGAGCAGTACTTC
TRBJ1-5,NA,TRBD1,TRBV6-2/TRBV6-3,CASSHRGQGNQPQHF,TGTGCCAGCAGCCACAGGGGGCAAGGGAATCAGCCCCAGCATTTT
TRBJ2-6,NA,NA,TRBV7-2,CASSLAHGGSSGANVLTF,TGTGCCAGCAGCTTAGCGCATGGCGGCTCCTCTGGGGCCAACGTCCTGACTTTC
TRBJ1-3,many,NA,TRBV7-9,CASGEASGNTIYF,TGTGCCAGCGGAGAGGCCAGTGGAAACACCATATATTTT
TRBJ2-1,NA,NA,TRBV29-1,CSVEDPFSAYNEQFF,TGCAGCGTTGAAGATCCCTTTAGCGCATACAATGAGCAGTTCTTC
TRBJ2-2,NA,NA,TRBV5-1,CASNNAPTAQFPNTGELFF,TGCGCCAGCAATAATGCACCGACAGCGCAGTTCCCGAACACCGGGGAGCTGTTTTTT
TRBJ2-1,NA,NA,TRBV3-1/TRBV3-2,CASSQALLVSEQFF,TGTGCCAGCAGCCAAGCCCTACTAGTTTCCGAGCAGTTCTTC
TRBJ2-2,NA,TRBD2,TRBV9,CASSPLAGTGELFF,TGTGCCAGCAGCCCACTAGCGGGAACCGGGGAGCTGTTTTTT
TRBJ1-2,large,TRBD1,TRBV6-6,CASTSDRDGYTF,TGTGCCAGCACCTCGGACAGGGACGGCTACACCTTC
TRBJ1-4,NA,NA,TRBV14,CASSQQPAGTQEKLFF,TGTGCCAGCAGCCAGCAGCCGGCGGGGACTCAGGAAAAACTGTTTTTT
TRBJ1-1,NA,TRBD1,TRBV19,CASSMDRRNTEAFF,TGTGCCAGTAGTATGGACAGGCGGAACACTGAAGCTTTCTTT
TRBJ1-2,few,NA,TRBV5-6,CASSLASGSYGYTF,TGTGCCAGCAGCTTGGCCTCGGGTTCCTATGGCTACACCTTC